This TCR beta chain was observed in a study of graft-versus-host responses after intestinal transplantation (dated by TCRdb to 2020 to 2022). Regarding the complete study: The transplants that recipients received were multivisceral, liver-intestinal, or isolated intestinal. All recipients received anti-thymocyte globulin induction followed by maintenance tacrolimus and steroids for roughly 3 years. After intestinal transplantation, graft-versus-host and host-versus-graft alloreactive T cell clones in the graft, circulation and bone marrow were tracked using bulk TCR-beta CDR3 sequencing. To identify alloreactive clones, pre-transplant mixed lymphocyte reaction products were sequenced and then compared with unstimulated pre-transplant donor and recipient T cells. A cohort of about two dozen intestinal transplant recipients, including one retransplant, was enrolled, and a few patients lacking pretransplant specimens were excluded. A peak of at least 4% donor T cells among recipient peripheral blood mononuclear cells was the definition used for donor T cell macrochimerism. Instead of going to the commercial service, samples from a few later patients were sequenced in-house on an Illumina MiSeq and processed with MiXCR.

The CDR3 numbers 10 residues from cysteine through phenylalanine. The CDR3 DNA has 30 bases and is translated from base 1. The germline V gene sets CDR1 to SNHLY and CDR2 to FYNNEI. Summary of the overall study and its limitations: Conclusions were limited by the relatively low number and heterogeneity of intestinal transplant patients. Early after transplant, declines in HvG clones were associated with peak levels of circulating GvH clones. GvH clones were found in recipient bone marrow, and some of the GvH clones appeared earlier in ileal mucosa or blood, which is consistent with an intestinal mucosal origin. Patients with donor T cell macrochimerism had high GvH to HvG T cell clonal ratios in their allografts.

Note on this clone: It lacks a known antigen. One end of the junction fails to match germline, which may point to a read error.

Receptor libraries were prepared by the immunoSEQ multiplex PCR assay. High-throughput TCR-beta CDR3 sequencing of genomic DNA from most patients was performed by Adaptive Biotechnologies. The authors processed their data as follows. Adaptive's ImmunoSEQ software was the source of the TCR sequencing data for fewer than 20 patients, while a few other patients were processed with MiXCR and VDJtools. Because the origin of CDR3 nucleotide sequences shared between donor and recipient could not be assigned, those sequences were removed. To count as alloreactive, a clone needed at least 2-fold expansion over unstimulated cells and a minimum CFSE-low frequency of 0.002% (template counts) or 0.001% (read counts). A clone was considered mappable if detected in the sequenced pre-transplant spleen, lymph node, or MLR CFSE-low populations of the donor or recipient. The cumulative frequency of alloreactive clones was calculated as a percentage of all sequences, weighted by copy number. The source is immuneACCESS, and TCRdb retained only in-frame sequences with V and J called. Part of the clones is not carried over; for the studies checked, unresolved V genes explain less than half of this, and the remainder is unexplained. D and trimming were read from the DNA, whereas the V and J calls and clone size are those reported in that table. The sample data list 11,000 to 15,000 clones, and over 85% of these were observed just once. The ten largest clones capture 0.55% to 0.9% of the sample.

Blood samples were collected up to 4 times in the first month after transplant and then at least monthly when available. Sequenced here: PBMCs, sampled 9 days after transplant. This receptor was identified in a human patient who received an intestinal transplant, so some T cells may come from the graft donor. The chain couples TRBV2 to TRBJ2-7; D gene: possibly TRBD1, on 5 matching bases. The CDR3 has the sequence CASSAPRGSF. At the DNA level, the sequence is TGTGCCAGCAGTGCCCCAAGGGGCTCTTTC.